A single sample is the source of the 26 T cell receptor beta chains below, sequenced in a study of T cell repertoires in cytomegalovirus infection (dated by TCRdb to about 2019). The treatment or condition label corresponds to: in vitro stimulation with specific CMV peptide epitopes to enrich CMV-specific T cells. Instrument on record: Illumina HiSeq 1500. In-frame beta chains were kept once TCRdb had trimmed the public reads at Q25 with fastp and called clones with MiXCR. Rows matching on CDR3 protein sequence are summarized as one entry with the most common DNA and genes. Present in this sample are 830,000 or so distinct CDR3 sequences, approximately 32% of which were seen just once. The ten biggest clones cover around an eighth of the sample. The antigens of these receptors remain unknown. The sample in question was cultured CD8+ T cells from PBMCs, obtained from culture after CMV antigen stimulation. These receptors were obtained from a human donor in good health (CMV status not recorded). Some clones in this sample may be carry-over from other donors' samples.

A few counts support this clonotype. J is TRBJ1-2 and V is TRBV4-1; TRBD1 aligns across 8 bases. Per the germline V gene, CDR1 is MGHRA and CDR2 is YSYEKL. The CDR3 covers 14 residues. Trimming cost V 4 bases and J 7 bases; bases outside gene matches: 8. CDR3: CASSPTGEVGGYTF. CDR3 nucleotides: TGCGCCAGCAGCCCGACAGGGGAGGTTGGTGGCTACACCTTC.

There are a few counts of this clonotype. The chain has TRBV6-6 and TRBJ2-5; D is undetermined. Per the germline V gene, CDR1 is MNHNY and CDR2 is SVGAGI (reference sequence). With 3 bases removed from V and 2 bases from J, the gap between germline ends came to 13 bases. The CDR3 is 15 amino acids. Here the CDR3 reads CASSYLGKPQETQYF. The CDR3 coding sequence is TGTGCCAGCAGTTATCTAGGGAAACCTCAAGAGACCCAGTACTTC.

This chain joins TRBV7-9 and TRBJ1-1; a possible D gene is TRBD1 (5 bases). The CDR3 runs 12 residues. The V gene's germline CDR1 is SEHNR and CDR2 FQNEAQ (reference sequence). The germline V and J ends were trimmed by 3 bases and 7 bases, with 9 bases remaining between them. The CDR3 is CASSLIRDEAFF. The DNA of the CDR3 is TGTGCCAGCAGCTTGATCAGGGATGAAGCTTTCTTT.

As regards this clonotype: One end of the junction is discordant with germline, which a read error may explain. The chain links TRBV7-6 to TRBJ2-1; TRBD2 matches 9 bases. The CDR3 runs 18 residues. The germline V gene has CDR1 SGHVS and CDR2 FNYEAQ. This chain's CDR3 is CVSSLARAGGTLTVEQFF. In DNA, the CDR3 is TGTGTCAGCAGCTTAGCGCGAGCGGGGGGTACACTCACAGTAGAGCAGTTCTTC.

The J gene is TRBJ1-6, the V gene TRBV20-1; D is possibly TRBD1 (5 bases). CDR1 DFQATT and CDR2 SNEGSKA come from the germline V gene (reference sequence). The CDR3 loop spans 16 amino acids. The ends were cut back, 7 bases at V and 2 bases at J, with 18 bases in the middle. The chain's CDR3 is CSGISGWGAYNSPLHF. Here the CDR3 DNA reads TGCAGTGGCATTTCCGGATGGGGGGCCTATAATTCACCCCTCCACTTT.

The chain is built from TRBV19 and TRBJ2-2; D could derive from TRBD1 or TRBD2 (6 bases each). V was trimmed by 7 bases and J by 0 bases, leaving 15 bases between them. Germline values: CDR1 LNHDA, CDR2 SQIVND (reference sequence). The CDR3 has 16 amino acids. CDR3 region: CASTRRGRSNTGELFF. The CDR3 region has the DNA TGTGCCAGTACCCGACGGGGGCGATCGAACACCGGGGAGCTGTTTTTT.

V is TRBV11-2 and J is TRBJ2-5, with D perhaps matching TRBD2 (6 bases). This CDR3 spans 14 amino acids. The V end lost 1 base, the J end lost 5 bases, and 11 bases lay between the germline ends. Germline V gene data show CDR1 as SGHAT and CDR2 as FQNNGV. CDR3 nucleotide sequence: TGTGCCAGCAGCTTAGGGTTGGGGAGGGAGACCCAGTACTTC. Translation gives CASSLGLGRETQYF.

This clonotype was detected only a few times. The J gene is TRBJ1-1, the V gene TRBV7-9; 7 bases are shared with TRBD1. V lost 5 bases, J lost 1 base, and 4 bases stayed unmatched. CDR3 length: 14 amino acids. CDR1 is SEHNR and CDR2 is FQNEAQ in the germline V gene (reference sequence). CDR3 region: CASSTPGGNTEAFF. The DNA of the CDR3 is TGTGCCAGCAGCACTCCAGGGGGGAACACTGAAGCTTTCTTT. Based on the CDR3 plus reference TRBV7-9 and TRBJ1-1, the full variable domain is DTGVSQNPRHKITKRGQNVTFRCDPISEHNRLYWYRQTLGQGPEFLTYFQNEAQLEKSRLLSDRFSAERPKGSFSTLEIQRTEQGDSAMYLCASSTPGGNTEAFFGQGTRLTVV.

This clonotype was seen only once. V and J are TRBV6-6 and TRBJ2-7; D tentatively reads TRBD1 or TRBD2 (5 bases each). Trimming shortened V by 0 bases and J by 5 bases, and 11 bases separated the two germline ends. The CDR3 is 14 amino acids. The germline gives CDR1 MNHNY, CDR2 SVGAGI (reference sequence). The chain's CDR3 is CASSYSGPLDEQYV. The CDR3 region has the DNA TGTGCCAGCAGTTACTCGGGACCTCTCGACGAGCAGTACGTC.

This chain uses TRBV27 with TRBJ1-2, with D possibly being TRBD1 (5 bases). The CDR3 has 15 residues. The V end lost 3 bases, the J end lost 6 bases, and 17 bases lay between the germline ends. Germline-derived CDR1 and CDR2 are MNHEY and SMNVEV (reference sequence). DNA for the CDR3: TGTGCCAGCAGTTTCACCCCCGCAGGGTTCGATGGCTACACCTTC. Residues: CASSFTPAGFDGYTF.

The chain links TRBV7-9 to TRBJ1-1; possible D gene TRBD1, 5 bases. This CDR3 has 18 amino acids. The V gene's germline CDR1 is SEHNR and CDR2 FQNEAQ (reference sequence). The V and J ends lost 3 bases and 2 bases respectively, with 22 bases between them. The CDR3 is CASSFHQRPRQPNTEAFF. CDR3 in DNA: TGTGCCAGCAGCTTCCACCAACGTCCAAGACAGCCAAACACTGAAGCTTTCTTT.

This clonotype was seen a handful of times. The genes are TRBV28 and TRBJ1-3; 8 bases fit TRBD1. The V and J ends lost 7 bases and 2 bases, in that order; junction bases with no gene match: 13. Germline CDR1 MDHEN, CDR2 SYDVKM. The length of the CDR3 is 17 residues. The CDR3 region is CASTEMGQGAPGNTIYF. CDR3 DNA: TGTGCCAGCACCGAAATGGGGCAGGGGGCGCCTGGAAACACCATATATTTT.

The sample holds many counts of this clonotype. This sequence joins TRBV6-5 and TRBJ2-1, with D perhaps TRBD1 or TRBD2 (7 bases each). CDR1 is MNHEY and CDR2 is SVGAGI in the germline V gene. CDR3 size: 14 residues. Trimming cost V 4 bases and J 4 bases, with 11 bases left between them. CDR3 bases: TGTGCCAGCAGTTCCCAGGGGGGGTACAATGAGCAGTTCTTC. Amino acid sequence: CASSSQGGYNEQFF.

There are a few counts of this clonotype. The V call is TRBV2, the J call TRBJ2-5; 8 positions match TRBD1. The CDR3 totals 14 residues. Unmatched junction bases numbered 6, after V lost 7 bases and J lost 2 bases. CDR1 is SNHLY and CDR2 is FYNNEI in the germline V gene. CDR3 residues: CASTGTGLQETQYF. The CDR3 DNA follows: TGTGCCAGCACCGGGACAGGACTACAAGAGACCCAGTACTTC. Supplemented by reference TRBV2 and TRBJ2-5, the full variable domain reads EPEVTQTPSHQVTQMGQEVILRCVPISNHLYFYWYRQILGQKVEFLVSFYNNEISEKSEIFDDQFSVERPDGSNFTLKIRSTKLEDSAMYFCASTGTGLQETQYFGPGTRLLVL.

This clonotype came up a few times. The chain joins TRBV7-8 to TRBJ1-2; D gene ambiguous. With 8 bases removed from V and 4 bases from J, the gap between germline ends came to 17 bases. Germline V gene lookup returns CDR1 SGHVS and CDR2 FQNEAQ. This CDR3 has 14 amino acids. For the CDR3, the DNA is TGTGCCAGCCGGGGTTCGGGGAGCTTCTATGGCTACACCTTC. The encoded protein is CASRGSGSFYGYTF.

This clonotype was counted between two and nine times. CDR3: CASSFNWENTEAFF. CDR3 DNA: TGCGCCAGCAGCTTTAACTGGGAGAACACTGAAGCTTTCTTT. The rearrangement links TRBV5-1 to TRBJ1-1; D ambiguous. Germline loops: CDR1 SGHRS, CDR2 YFSETQ. The CDR3 sequence is 14 residues long. Trimming took off 2 bases at V and 1 base at J, with 9 bases between the two ends.

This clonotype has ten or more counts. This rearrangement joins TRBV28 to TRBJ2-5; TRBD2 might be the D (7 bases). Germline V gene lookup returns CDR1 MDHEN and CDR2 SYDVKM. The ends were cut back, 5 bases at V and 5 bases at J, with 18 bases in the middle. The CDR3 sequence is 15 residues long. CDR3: CASSTGGGGTETQYF. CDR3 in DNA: TGTGCCAGCAGTACTGGGGGGGGCGGGACGGAGACCCAGTACTTC.

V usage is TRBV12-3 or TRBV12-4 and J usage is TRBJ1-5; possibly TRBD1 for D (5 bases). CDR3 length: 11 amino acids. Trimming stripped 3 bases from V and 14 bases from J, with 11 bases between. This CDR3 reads CASSFGGVEHF. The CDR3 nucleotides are TGTGCCAGCAGTTTCGGGGGTGTGGAGCATTTT.

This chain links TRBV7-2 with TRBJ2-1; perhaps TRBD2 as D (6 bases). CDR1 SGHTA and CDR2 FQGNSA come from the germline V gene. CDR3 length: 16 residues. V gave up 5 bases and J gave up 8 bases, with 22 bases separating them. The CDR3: CASSPFGGRGGDEQFF. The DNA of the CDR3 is TGTGCCAGCAGCCCCTTTGGGGGGAGAGGAGGGGATGAGCAGTTCTTC. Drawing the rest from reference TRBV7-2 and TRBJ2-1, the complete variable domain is GAGVSQSPSNKVTEKGKDVELRCDPISGHTALYWYRQSLGQGLEFLIYFQGNSAPDKSGLPSDRFSAERTGGSVSTLTIQRTQQEDSAVYLCASSPFGGRGGDEQFFGPGTRLTVL.

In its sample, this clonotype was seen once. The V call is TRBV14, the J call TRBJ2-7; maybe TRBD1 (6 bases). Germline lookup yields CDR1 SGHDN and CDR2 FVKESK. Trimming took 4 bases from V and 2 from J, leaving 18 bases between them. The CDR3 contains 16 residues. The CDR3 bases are TGTGCCAGCAGCCCCAACCCGGGACAAGGGGCCTACGAGCAGTACGTC. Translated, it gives CASSPNPGQGAYEQYV.

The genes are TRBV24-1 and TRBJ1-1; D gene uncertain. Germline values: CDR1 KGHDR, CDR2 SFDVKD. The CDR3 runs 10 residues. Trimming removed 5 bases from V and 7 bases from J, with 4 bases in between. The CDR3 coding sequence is TGTGCCACCAGTGTCATTGAAGCTTTCTTT. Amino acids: CATSVIEAFF.

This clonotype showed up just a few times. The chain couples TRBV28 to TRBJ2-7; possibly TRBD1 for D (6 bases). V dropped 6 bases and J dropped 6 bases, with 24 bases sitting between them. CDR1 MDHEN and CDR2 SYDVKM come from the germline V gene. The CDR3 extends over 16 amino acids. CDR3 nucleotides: TGTGCCAGCAGCCTAGACGGACAGATACCTCCGGCCGAGCAGTACGTC. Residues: CASSLDGQIPPAEQYV.

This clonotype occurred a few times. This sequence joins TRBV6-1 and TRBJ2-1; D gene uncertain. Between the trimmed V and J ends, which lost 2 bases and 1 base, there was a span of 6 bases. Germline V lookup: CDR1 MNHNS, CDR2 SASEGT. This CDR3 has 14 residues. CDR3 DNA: TGTGCCAGCAGTGAACTGGATTCCTACAATGAGCAGTTCTTC. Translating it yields CASSELDSYNEQFF.

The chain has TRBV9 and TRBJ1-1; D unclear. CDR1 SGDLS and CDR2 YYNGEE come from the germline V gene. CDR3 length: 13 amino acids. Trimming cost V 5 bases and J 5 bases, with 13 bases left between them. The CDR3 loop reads CASSDGYGTEAFF. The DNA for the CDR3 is TGTGCCAGCAGTGATGGCTATGGGACTGAAGCTTTCTTT.

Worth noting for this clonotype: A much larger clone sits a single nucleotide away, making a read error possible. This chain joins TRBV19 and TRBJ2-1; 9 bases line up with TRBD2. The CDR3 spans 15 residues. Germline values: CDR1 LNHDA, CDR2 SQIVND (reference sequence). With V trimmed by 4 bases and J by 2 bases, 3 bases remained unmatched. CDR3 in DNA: TGTGCCAGTAGTAGCGGGGGGGCCCCCTACAATGAGCAGTTCTTC. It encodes CASSSGGAPYNEQFF.

CDR3 DNA sequence: TGTGCCAGCAGCTTCGCACATCGAGTTTACAATGAGCAGTTCTTC. Its protein product is CASSFAHRVYNEQFF. The chain couples TRBV7-6 to TRBJ2-1; D is uncertain. V was trimmed by 3 bases and J by 4 bases, leaving 13 bases between them. Germline-derived CDR1 and CDR2 are SGHVS and FNYEAQ. This CDR3 has 15 amino acids.